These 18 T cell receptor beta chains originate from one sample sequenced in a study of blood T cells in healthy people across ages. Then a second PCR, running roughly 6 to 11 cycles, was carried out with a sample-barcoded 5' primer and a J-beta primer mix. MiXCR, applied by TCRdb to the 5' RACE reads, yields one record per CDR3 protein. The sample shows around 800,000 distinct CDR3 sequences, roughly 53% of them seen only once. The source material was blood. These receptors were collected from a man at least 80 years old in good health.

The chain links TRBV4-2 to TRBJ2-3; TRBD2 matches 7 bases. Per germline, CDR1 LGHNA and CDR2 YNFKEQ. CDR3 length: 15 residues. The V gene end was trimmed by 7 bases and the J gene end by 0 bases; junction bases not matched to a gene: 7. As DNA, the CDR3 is TGTGCCAGCACCGCGGGGGACCTCAGCACAGATACGCAGTATTTT. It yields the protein CASTAGDLSTDTQYF.

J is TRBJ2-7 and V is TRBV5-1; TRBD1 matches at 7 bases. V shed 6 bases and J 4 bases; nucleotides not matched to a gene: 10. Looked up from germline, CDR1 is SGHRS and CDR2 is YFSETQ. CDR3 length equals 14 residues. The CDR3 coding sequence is TGCGCCAGCACCCTGACAGGGAGTAGTTACGAGCAGTACTTC. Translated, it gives CASTLTGSSYEQYF.

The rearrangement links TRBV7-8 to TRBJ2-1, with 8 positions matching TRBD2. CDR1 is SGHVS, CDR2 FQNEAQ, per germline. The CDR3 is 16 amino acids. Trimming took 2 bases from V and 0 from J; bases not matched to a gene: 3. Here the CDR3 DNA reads TGTGCCAGCAGCTTATCGGGGACTAGCTCCTACAATGAGCAGTTCTTC. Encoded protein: CASSLSGTSSYNEQFF. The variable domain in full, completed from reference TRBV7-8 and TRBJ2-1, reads GAGVSQSPRYKVAKRGQDVALRCDPISGHVSLFWYQQALGQGPEFLTYFQNEAQLDKSGLPSDRFFAERPEGSVSTLKIQRTQQEDSAVYLCASSLSGTSSYNEQFFGPGTRLTVL.

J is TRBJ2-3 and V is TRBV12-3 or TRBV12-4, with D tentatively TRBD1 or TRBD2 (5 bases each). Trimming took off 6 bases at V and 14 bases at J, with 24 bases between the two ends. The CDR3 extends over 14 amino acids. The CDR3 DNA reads TGTGCCAGCAGGCCGGTTGGGACGCACAGATACGCGTATTTT. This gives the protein CASRPVGTHRYAYF.

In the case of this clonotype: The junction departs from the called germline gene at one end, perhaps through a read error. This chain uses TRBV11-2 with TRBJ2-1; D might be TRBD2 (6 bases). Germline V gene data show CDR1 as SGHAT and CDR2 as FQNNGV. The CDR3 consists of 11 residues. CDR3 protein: CASSLGAGTDF. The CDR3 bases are TGTGCCAGCAGCTTAGGGGCGGGAACGGACTTC. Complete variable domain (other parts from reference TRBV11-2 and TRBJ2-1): EAGVAQSPRYKIIEKRQSVAFWCNPISGHATLYWYQQILGQGPKLLIQFQNNGVVDDSQLPKDRFSAERLKGVDSTLKIQPAKLEDSAVYLCASSLGAGTDFGPGTRLTVL.

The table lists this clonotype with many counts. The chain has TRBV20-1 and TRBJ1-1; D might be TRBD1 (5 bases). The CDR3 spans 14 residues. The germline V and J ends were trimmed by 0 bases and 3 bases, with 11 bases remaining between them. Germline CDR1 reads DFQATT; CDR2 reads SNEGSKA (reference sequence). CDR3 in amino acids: CSARDFEGHTEAFF. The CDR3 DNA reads TGCAGTGCTAGAGACTTCGAGGGGCACACTGAAGCTTTCTTT.

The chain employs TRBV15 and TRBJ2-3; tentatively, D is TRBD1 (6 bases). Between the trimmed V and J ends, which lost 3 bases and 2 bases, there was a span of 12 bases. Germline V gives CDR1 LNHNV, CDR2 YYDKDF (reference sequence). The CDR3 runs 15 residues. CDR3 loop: CATSRTNRDTDTQYF. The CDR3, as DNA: TGTGCCACCAGCAGGACCAACAGGGACACAGATACGCAGTATTTT.

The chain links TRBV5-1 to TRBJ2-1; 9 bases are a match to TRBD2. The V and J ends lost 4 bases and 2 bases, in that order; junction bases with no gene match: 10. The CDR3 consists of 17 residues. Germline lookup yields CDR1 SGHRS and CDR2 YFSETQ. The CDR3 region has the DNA TGCGCCAGCAGCCCAGTCGGTAGCGGGAGCCCCTACAATGAGCAGTTCTTC. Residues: CASSPVGSGSPYNEQFF.

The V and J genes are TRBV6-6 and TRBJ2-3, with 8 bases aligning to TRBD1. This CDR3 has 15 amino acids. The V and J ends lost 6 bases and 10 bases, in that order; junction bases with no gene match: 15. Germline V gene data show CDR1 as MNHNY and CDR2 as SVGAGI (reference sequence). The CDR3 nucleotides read TGTGCCAGCAGACCCGGTGGGACAGGAGGGGATGCGCAGTATTTT. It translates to CASRPGGTGGDAQYF.

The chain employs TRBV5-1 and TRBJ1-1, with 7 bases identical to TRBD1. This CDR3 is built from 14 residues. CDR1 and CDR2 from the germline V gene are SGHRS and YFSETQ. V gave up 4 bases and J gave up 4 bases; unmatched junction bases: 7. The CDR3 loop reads CASSDDRAGTEAFF. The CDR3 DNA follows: TGCGCCAGCAGCGATGACAGGGCGGGCACTGAAGCTTTCTTT.

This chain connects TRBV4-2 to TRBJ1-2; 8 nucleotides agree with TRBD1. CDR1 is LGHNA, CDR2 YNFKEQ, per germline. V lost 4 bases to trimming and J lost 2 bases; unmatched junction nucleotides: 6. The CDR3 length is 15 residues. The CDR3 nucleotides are TGTGCCAGCAGCCCCACGGACAGGGCCAACTATGGCTACACCTTC. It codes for CASSPTDRANYGYTF.

The CDR3 here is CSVWDTAVGNEQFF. The CDR3 DNA sequence: TGCAGCGTCTGGGACACAGCGGTGGGCAATGAGCAGTTCTTC. The chain combines TRBV29-1 with TRBJ2-1, with D possibly TRBD1 on 6 matching bases. V was pared by 6 bases and J by 6 bases, with 18 bases between. The CDR3 spans 14 residues. Germline CDR1 SQVTM, CDR2 ANQGSEA.

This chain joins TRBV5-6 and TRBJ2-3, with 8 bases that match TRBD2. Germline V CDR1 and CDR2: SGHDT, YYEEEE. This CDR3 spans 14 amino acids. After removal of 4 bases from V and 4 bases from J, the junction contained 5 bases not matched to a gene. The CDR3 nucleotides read TGTGCCAGCAGCACTGGACTAGCAGCAGATACGCAGTATTTT. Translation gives CASSTGLAADTQYF.

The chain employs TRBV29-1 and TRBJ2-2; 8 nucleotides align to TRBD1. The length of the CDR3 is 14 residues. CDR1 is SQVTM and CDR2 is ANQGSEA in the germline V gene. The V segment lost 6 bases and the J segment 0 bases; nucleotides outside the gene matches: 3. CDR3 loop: CSVRTGPNTGELFF. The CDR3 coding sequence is TGCAGCGTCAGGACAGGGCCGAACACCGGGGAGCTGTTTTTT.

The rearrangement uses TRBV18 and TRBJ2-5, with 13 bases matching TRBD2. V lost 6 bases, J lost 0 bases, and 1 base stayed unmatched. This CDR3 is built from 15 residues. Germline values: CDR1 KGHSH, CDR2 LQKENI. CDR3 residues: CASSGLAGYQETQYF. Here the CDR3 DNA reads TGTGCCAGCTCGGGACTAGCGGGATACCAAGAGACCCAGTACTTC.

CDR3 protein: CASSAGGLARGEQYF. The CDR3 nucleotides are TGTGCCAGCAGCGCGGGAGGACTAGCGAGAGGCGAGCAGTACTTC. J is TRBJ2-5 and V is TRBV7-8; 9 nucleotides line up with TRBD2. TRBJ2-7 explains the end of the DNA better; the J call may be wrong. The germline V gene has CDR1 SGHVS and CDR2 FQNEAQ. The CDR3 covers 15 residues.

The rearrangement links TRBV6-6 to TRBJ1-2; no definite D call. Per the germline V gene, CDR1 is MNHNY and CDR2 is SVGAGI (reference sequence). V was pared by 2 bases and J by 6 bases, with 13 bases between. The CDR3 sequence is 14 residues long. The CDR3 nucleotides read TGTGCCAGCAGTTACGAGGCGTCATGGGATGGCTACACCTTC. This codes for CASSYEASWDGYTF.

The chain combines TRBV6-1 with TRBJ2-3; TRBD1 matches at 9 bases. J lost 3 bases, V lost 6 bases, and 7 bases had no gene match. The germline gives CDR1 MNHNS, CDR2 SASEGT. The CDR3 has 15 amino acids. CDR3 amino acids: CASSTGTGLTDTQYF. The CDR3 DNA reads TGTGCCAGCAGCACCGGGACAGGGTTGACAGATACGCAGTATTTT.